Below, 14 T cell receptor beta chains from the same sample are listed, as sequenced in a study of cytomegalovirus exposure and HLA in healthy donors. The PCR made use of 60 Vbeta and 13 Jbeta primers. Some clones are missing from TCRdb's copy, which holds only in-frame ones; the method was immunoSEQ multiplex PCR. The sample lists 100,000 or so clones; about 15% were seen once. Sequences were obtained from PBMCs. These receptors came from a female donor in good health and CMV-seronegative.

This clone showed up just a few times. The CDR3 nucleotides are TGTGCCAGCAGCTTAGTGACTAGCGGCCAAGAGACCCAGTACTTC. It specifies CASSLVTSGQETQYF. J is TRBJ2-5 and V is TRBV13, with TRBD2 identical over 9 bases. This CDR3 is 15 amino acids long. Germline CDR1 reads PRHDT; CDR2 reads FYEKMQ (reference sequence). J gave up 1 base and V 1 base, and 1 base lay outside the gene matches.

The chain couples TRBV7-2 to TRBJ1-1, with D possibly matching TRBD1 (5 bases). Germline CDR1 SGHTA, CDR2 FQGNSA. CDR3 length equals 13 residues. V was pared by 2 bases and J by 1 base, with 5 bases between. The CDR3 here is CASSLRGNTEAFF. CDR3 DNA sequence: TGTGCCAGCAGCTTAAGGGGGAACACTGAAGCTTTCTTT.

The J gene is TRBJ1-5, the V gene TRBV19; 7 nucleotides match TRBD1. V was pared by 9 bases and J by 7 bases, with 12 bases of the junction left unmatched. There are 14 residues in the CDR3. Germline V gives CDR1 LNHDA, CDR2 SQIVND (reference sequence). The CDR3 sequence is CASSTKGGEQPQHF. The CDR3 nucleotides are TGTGCCAGCTCCACAAAAGGGGGCGAACAGCCCCAGCATTTT. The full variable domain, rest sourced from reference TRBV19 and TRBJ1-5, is DGGITQSPKYLFRKEGQNVTLSCEQNLNHDAMYWYRQDPGQGLRLIYYSQIVNDFQKGDIAEGYSVSREKKESFPLTVTSAQKNPTAFYLCASSTKGGEQPQHFGDGTRLSIL.

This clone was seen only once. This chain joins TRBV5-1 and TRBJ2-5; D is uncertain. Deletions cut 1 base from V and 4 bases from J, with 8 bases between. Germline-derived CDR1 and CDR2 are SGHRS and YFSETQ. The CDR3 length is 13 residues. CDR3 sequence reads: CASSLSGVETQYF. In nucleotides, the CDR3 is TGCGCCAGCAGCTTGTCCGGAGTAGAGACCCAGTACTTC.

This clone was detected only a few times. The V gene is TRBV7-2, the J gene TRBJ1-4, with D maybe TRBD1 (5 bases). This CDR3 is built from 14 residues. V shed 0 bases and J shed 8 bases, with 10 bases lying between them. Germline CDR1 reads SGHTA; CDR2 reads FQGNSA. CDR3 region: CASSLAGAGEKLFF. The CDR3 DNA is TGTGCCAGCAGCTTAGCAGGGGCCGGGGAAAAACTGTTTTTT.

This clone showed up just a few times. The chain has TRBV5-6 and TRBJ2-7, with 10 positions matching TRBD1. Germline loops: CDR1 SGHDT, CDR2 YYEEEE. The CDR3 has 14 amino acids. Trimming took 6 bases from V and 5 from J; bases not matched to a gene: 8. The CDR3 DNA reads TGTGCCAGCACCGCCCGGGACAGGGGTCACGAGCAGTACTTC. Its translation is CASTARDRGHEQYF.

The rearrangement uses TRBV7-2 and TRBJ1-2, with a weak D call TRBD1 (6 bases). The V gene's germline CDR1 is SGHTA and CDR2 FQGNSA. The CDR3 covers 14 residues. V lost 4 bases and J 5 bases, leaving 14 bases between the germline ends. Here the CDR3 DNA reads TGTGCCAGCAGCTCTACAGGGCCCCCATATGGCTACACCTTC. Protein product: CASSSTGPPYGYTF.

CDR3 in amino acids: CAWTLSGGPTDTQYF. Here the CDR3 DNA reads TGTGCCTGGACTTTGAGTGGGGGCCCCACAGATACGCAGTATTTT. V usage is TRBV30 and J usage is TRBJ2-3; D might be TRBD1 (6 bases). The V and J ends lost 4 bases and 2 bases respectively, with 16 bases between them. This CDR3 has 15 amino acids. Germline assignment: CDR1 GTSNPN and CDR2 SVGIG (reference sequence).

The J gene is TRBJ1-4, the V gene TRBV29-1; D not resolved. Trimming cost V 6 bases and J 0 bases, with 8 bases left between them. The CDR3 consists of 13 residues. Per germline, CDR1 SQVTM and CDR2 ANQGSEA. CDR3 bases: TGCAGCGTAGCCTCCCCAACTAATGAAAAACTGTTTTTT. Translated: CSVASPTNEKLFF.

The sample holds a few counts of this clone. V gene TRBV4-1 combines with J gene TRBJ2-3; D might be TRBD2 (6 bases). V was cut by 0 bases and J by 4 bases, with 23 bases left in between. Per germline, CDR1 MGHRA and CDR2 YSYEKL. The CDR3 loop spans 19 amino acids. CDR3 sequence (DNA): TGCGCCAGCAGCCAAGATAAGCCGCGGAGGTGGGGGGACCCAGATACGCAGTATTTT. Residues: CASSQDKPRRWGDPDTQYF.

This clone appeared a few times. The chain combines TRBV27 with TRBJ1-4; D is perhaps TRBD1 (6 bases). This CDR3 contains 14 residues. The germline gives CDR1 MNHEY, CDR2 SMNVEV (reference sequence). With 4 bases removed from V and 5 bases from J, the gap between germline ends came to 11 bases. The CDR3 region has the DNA TGTGCCAGCAGTTACGGGACACGGAATGAAAAACTGTTTTTT. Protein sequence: CASSYGTRNEKLFF. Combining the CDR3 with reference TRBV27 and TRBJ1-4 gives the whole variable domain EAQVTQNPRYLITVTGKKLTVTCSQNMNHEYMSWYRQDPGLGLRQIYYSMNVEVTDKGDVPEGYKVSRKEKRNFPLILESPSPNQTSLYFCASSYGTRNEKLFFGSGTQLSVL.

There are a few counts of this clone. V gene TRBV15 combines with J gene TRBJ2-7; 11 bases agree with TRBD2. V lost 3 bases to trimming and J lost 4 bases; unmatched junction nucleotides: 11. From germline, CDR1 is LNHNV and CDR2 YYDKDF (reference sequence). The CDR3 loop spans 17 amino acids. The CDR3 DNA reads TGTGCCACCAGCAGGAAACAGGGGGGGACTAGCGGTTACGAGCAGTACTTC. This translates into CATSRKQGGTSGYEQYF.

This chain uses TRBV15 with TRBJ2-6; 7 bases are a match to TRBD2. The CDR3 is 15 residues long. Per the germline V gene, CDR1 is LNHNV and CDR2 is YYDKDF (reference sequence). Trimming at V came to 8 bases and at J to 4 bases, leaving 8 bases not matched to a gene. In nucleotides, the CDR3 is TGTGCCACCGGGGGGGGTGTCCTCGGGGCCAACGTCCTGACTTTC. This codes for CATGGGVLGANVLTF.

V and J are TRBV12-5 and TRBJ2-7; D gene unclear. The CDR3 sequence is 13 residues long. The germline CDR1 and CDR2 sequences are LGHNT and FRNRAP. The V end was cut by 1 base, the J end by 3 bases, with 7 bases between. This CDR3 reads CASGLGRIYEQYF. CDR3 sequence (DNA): TGTGCTAGTGGTTTGGGCAGGATCTACGAGCAGTACTTC.